These 5 T cell receptor beta chains were sequenced from one sample in a study of blood T cells in healthy people across ages (dated by TCRdb to the mid-2010s). The library relied on 5' RACE. Sequencing was carried out with an Illumina HiSeq 2500. The second PCR ran for about 6 to 12 cycles and used a J-beta primer mix along with a sample-barcoded 5' primer. In-frame beta chains were kept once TCRdb had trimmed the public reads at Q25 with fastp and called clones with MiXCR. Every entry covers one CDR3 protein and lists the most common genes and DNA from its rows. This sample gives about 570,000 distinct CDR3 sequences in total; approximately 27% of them show up just once. The ten largest clones take up approximately 17% of the sample. Sequencing input: blood. These TCRs come from a woman in her 70s in good health.

Only a few counts were recorded for this clonotype. The V and J genes are TRBV5-1 and TRBJ2-5; TRBD2 matches 11 bases. V gave up 4 bases and J gave up 4 bases; unmatched junction bases: 9. The CDR3 runs 16 residues. From germline, CDR1 is SGHRS and CDR2 YFSETQ. The CDR3 loop is CASSITGTSGGETQYF. The CDR3, as DNA: TGCGCCAGCAGCATTACCGGGACTAGCGGCGGAGAGACCCAGTACTTC.

The rearrangement uses TRBV20-1 and TRBJ2-3; D remains ambiguous. Germline V gives CDR1 DFQATT, CDR2 SNEGSKA (reference sequence). Trimming stripped 6 bases from V and 0 bases from J, with 16 bases between. CDR3 length: 15 residues. CDR3 region: CSALLSTYSTDTQYF. DNA for the CDR3: TGCAGTGCCCTACTCTCGACATATAGCACAGATACGCAGTATTTT.

CDR3 sequence: CASSPPGVAGVLTQYF. CDR3 DNA: TGTGCCAGCAGCCCCCCCGGGGTAGCGGGGGTACTGACCCAGTACTTC. The chain links TRBV7-9 to TRBJ2-5; TRBD2 aligns across 9 bases. V trimming: 5 bases; J trimming: 7 bases; junction bases outside the gene matches: 14. Germline V gives CDR1 SEHNR, CDR2 FQNEAQ (reference sequence). The CDR3 sequence is 16 residues long.

This clonotype was seen only a few times. The chain recombines TRBV25-1 with TRBJ2-1, with TRBD1 matching over 7 bases. This CDR3 comprises 15 residues. After removal of 4 bases from V and 2 bases from J, the junction contained 5 bases not matched to a gene. Germline V lookup: CDR1 MGHDK, CDR2 SYGVNS. The CDR3 nucleotides read TGTGCCAGCAGTGGAGGCGACAGGGCCTACAATGAGCAGTTCTTC. It yields the protein CASSGGDRAYNEQFF. Together with reference TRBV25-1 and TRBJ2-1, the CDR3 gives the full variable domain: EADIYQTPRYLVIGTGKKITLECSQTMGHDKMYWYQQDPGMELHLIHYSYGVNSTEKGDLSSESTVSRIRTEHFPLTLESARPSHTSQYLCASSGGDRAYNEQFFGPGTRLTVL.

The chain is built from TRBV7-3 and TRBJ2-1; 7 positions match TRBD2. The CDR3 has 16 residues. CDR1 SGHTA and CDR2 FQGTGA come from the germline V gene. V lost 4 bases to trimming and J lost 2 bases; unmatched junction nucleotides: 8. Here the CDR3 reads CASSSPVGGAYNEQFF. The CDR3 DNA sequence: TGTGCCAGCAGCTCCCCCGTGGGGGGGGCCTACAATGAGCAGTTCTTC.